This TCR beta chain is drawn from a study of blood T cell repertoires in COVID-19. Study-level background: The study drew acute and convalescent COVID-19 samples from the United States, Italy and Spain.

This clone has only one observation. The CDR3 spans 13 residues. Per germline, CDR1 SNHLY and CDR2 FYNNEI. V shed 7 bases, J shed 2 bases, and the junction held 2 bases outside the gene matches. Produced via immunoSEQ multiplex PCR; TCRdb's table is partial and in-frame only. The sample lists about 320,000 clones, roughly nine tenths occurring once. Sequences were obtained from peripheral blood. The receptor's source is a woman in her thirties with COVID-19, enrolled during active disease. The chain combines TRBV2 with TRBJ1-2; 9 positions match TRBD1. DNA of the CDR3: TGTGCCAGCATGGGGACAGGGAACTATGGCTACACCTTC. Its translation is CASMGTGNYGYTF.